This T cell receptor beta chain was sequenced for a study of blood T cell repertoires in COVID-19. Study context: Material from acute and convalescent COVID-19 was sourced from the United States, Italy and Spain. Sample material is recorded as cDNA or gDNA derived from T cells, B-cell-depleted T cells, or PBMCs.

The table lists this clone with a count of one. Authors' processing steps: Scientists estimated how many nucleated cells there were by amplifying reference gene primers. Assay used: immunoSEQ multiplex PCR; TCRdb lists only in-frame clones, some missing. The V and J calls and the clone size are those of that table, but D and trimming were determined from the DNA. In the table there are roughly 16,000 clones, roughly 82% of which are singletons. Germline CDR1 reads SNHLY; CDR2 reads FYNNEI. Trimming cost V 7 bases and J 4 bases; bases outside gene matches: 6. The CDR3 has 14 amino acids. This clonotype was sampled from a man of 80 years or more with active COVID-19. The sequenced sample consisted of peripheral blood. The chain links TRBV2 to TRBJ1-4; 7 bases are a match to TRBD1. The DNA of the CDR3 is TGTGCCAGCAACTACAGGGGCGGTAATGAAAAACTGTTTTTT. Translated: CASNYRGGNEKLFF.